This T cell receptor (beta chain) originates from a study of shared clonotypes between healthy human individuals. The CDR3 loop spans 15 amino acids. Germline V lookup: CDR1 KGHSH, CDR2 LQKENI. Trimming removed 8 bases from V and 2 bases from J; junction bases left unmatched: 6. In the original analysis: ImmunoSEQ supplied junction-only sequences lacking quality scores, so filtering was different. The data were produced by immunoSEQ multiplex PCR, yet TCRdb's version contains in-frame clones alone and is incomplete. V and J calls and clone size are given by that table; D and trimming were obtained from the DNA. The sample lists about a million clones; around 76% were seen once.

The rearrangement uses TRBV18 and TRBJ2-3, with TRBD2 matching 11 bases. Sequencing input: memory CD4+ T cells sorted from blood. Sample subset: CD45RA-negative fraction. The source of this sequence is a man aged 18 to 35 in good health. DNA of the CDR3: TGTGCCAGCACCACTAGCGGGGGACTCACAGATACGCAGTATTTT. Translated, it gives CASTTSGGLTDTQYF.